These 19 T cell receptor beta chains came from one sample sequenced in a study of T cell clusters in autoimmune cytopenias. TRB was amplified by touch-down multiplex PCR, primer pools A and B combined. TCRdb derives one entry per CDR3 protein from the multiplex PCR reads, leaving out DNA. The sample table includes some 6,200 distinct CDR3 sequences. About 37,500 genome equivalents of blood DNA were amplified for TRB. What was sequenced was peripheral blood. The receptors originated from a human donor with an autoimmune cytopenia or autoimmune hepatitis (not recorded which).

Measured by frequency, this clonotype is medium-sized. The chain couples TRBV6-5 to TRBJ1-1. The CDR3 length is 12 residues. Germline V CDR1 and CDR2: MNHEY, SVGAGI. CDR3 protein: CASSYRGGEAFF.

The gene calls are TRBV20-1 and TRBJ2-1. CDR3 size: 15 residues. CDR1 DFQATT and CDR2 SNEGSKA come from the germline V gene (reference sequence). CDR3 region: CSARDRSSSYNEQFF.

This clonotype is classed as medium-sized (0.01 to 0.1%) by frequency. The V and J genes are TRBV6-2 or TRBV6-3 and TRBJ2-7; TCRdb picks TRBD1, but there is no DNA to check that call. There are 16 residues in the CDR3. Germline CDR1 MNHEY, CDR2 SVGEGT. CDR3 region: CASSYSGGQGGYEQYF.

This chain links TRBV18 with TRBJ2-5; the TCRdb call, TRBD1, lacks DNA for checking. Germline V CDR1 and CDR2: KGHSH, LQKENI. This CDR3 comprises 19 residues. The CDR3: CASSPVPPDAGGYQETQYF. The full variable domain, with the rest looked up from reference TRBV18 and TRBJ2-5, is NAGVMQNPRHLVRRRGQEARLRCSPMKGHSHVYWYRQLPEEGLKFMVYLQKENIIDESGMPKERFSAEFPKEGPSILRIQQVVRGDSAAYFCASSPVPPDAGGYQETQYFGPGTRLLVL.

By frequency, this clonotype is medium-sized (0.01 to 0.1%). The chain employs TRBV7-3 and TRBJ2-1; the TRBD2 assignment by TCRdb is unverifiable without DNA. The CDR3 consists of 17 residues. The germline CDR1 and CDR2 sequences are SGHTA and FQGTGA. This CDR3 reads CASSSFGRHGSYNEQFF.

This chain uses TRBV12-3 or TRBV12-4 with TRBJ1-5; TCRdb picks TRBD1, but there is no DNA to check that call. The CDR3 is 14 residues long. CDR3 amino acids: CASSRGGRNQPQHF.

V and J are TRBV4-3 and TRBJ1-1; the D call of TRBD1 rests on TCRdb alone, since no DNA is present to check it. The CDR3 is made up of 15 amino acids. The germline CDR1 and CDR2 sequences are LGHNA and YSLEER. CDR3 loop: CASSQDSGGNTEAFF.

V gene TRBV6-4 combines with J gene TRBJ2-5; lacking DNA, the TRBD1 call made by TCRdb goes unchecked. Germline CDR1 MRHNA, CDR2 SNTAGT. This CDR3 is 17 amino acids long. This chain's CDR3 is CASSPGQPNSYQETQYF.

The V call is TRBV28, the J call TRBJ2-3. CDR3 length: 12 amino acids. Looked up from germline, CDR1 is MDHEN and CDR2 is SYDVKM. CDR3 amino acids: CASTPRRSTQYF.

Judged by frequency, this clonotype is large. The genes are TRBV29-1 and TRBJ2-2; as DNA is missing, the TRBD1 call by TCRdb cannot be tested. The CDR3 is 16 residues long. From germline, CDR1 is SQVTM and CDR2 ANQGSEA. The CDR3 sequence: CSVLKVGGWGTGELFF.

The chain links TRBV11-2 to TRBJ2-6; checking the TCRdb D call of TRBD1 is not possible without DNA. Germline lookup yields CDR1 SGHAT and CDR2 FQNNGV. CDR3 length: 18 residues. The CDR3 loop is CASSLWTGTFSGANVLTF.

This clonotype is called medium-sized based on its frequency. The gene calls are TRBV6-5 and TRBJ1-4; the D call of TRBD1 rests on TCRdb alone, since no DNA is present to check it. The germline gives CDR1 MNHEY, CDR2 SVGAGI. The CDR3 has 14 residues. This CDR3 reads CASRIGRGGEKLFF.

The gene calls are TRBV20-1 and TRBJ1-2; checking the TCRdb D call of TRBD1 is not possible without DNA. The CDR3 consists of 13 residues. Germline values: CDR1 DFQATT, CDR2 SNEGSKA (reference sequence). The CDR3: CSAEGQGAYGYTF.

By frequency, this clonotype is medium-sized. The chain couples TRBV7-2 to TRBJ2-1; TCRdb calls TRBD1, which cannot be checked without DNA. The CDR3 has 16 amino acids. CDR1 is SGHTA, CDR2 FQGNSA, per germline. CDR3 loop: CASSFNGGLSYNEQFF.

The chain joins TRBV7-9 to TRBJ2-7. Germline CDR1 is SEHNR and CDR2 is FQNEAQ (reference sequence). CDR3 size: 14 residues. This CDR3 is CASSLQGRTYEQYF.

This rearrangement joins TRBV10-2 to TRBJ1-2. Germline V CDR1 and CDR2: WSHSY, SAAADI. The CDR3 runs 15 residues. CDR3 region: CASSESTASNYGYTF.

This clonotype registers medium-sized by frequency. The chain recombines TRBV15 with TRBJ2-5; the TCRdb D gene call, TRBD1, has no DNA to confirm it. This CDR3 is built from 16 residues. Germline-derived CDR1 and CDR2 are LNHNV and YYDKDF (reference sequence). The CDR3 here is CATSRPLGGPMETQYF.

This clonotype is medium-sized by frequency. V and J are TRBV19 and TRBJ2-1; as DNA is missing, the TRBD2 call by TCRdb cannot be tested. The CDR3 runs to 17 residues. CDR1 and CDR2 from the germline V gene are LNHDA and SQIVND (reference sequence). The CDR3 protein is CASRALSTSGGHNEQFF.

CDR3 sequence: CASSAGGYEQYF. The J gene is TRBJ2-7, the V gene TRBV6-6; TCRdb proposes TRBD1, but this gene call is untestable without DNA. The germline gives CDR1 MNHNY, CDR2 SVGAGI (reference sequence). The CDR3 loop spans 12 amino acids.